This TCR beta chain was sequenced in a study of blood T cell repertoires in COVID-19. Study background: T cells, B-cell-depleted T cells, or PBMCs provided the cDNA or gDNA that served as material.

Libraries were prepared by immunoSEQ multiplex PCR; TCRdb keeps only in-frame clonotypes and omits some of them. The data hold about 330,000 clones, with roughly 87% observed a single time. Germline assignment: CDR1 MNHEY and CDR2 SVGAGI. The germline V and J ends were trimmed by 4 bases and 4 bases, with 13 bases remaining between them. CDR3 length equals 14 residues. This chain joins TRBV6-5 and TRBJ1-1, with D tentatively TRBD1 (6 bases). The sequenced material came from peripheral blood. This TCR was recovered from a young man with COVID-19, enrolled during active disease. The CDR3 DNA reads TGTGCCAGCAGTTCGACAGGATGGGTCACTGAAGCTTTCTTT. Its translation: CASSSTGWVTEAFF.